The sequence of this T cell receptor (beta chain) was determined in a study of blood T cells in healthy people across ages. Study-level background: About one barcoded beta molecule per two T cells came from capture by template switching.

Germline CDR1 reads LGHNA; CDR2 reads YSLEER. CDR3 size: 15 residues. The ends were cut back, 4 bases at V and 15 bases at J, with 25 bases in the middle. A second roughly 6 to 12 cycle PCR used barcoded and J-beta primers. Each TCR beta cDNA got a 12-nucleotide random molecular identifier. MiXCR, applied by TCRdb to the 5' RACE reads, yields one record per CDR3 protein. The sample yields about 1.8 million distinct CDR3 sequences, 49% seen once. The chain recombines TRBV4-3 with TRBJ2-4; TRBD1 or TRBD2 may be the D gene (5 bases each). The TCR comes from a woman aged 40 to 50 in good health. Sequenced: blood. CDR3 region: CASSPGRYYPQVRYF. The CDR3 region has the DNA TGCGCCAGCAGCCCGGGACGGTACTATCCCCAGGTTCGGTACTTC.